Listed here are 12 T cell receptor beta chains from one sample, sequenced in a study of T-cell memory formation after mild COVID-19. TCRdb ran MiXCR on the 5' RACE reads and lists one entry per CDR3 protein. Here the sample spans about 200,000 distinct CDR3 sequences, roughly 17% being singletons. The sequenced sample was PBMCs or a T cell subset sorted from them (not recorded which). These receptors were obtained from an adult woman who had mild COVID-19 (a few samples of this study predate the infection). Cell type and time point are not known.

The V call is TRBV29-1, the J call TRBJ1-2; a weak D match, TRBD1 (6 bases). The CDR3 is made up of 12 amino acids. Trimming removed 6 bases at V and 5 bases at J, with 13 bases between. The germline V gene encodes CDR1 SQVTM and CDR2 ANQGSEA. DNA of the CDR3: TGCAGCGTAACAGGGAGTTGGTATGGCTACACCTTC. Protein: CSVTGSWYGYTF.

In its sample, this clonotype was seen a few times. In nucleotides, the CDR3 is TGTGCCAGCAGCCCCATTTGGGGGGGACTGTTTTTT. Its protein product is CASSPIWGGLFF. The V and J genes are TRBV7-2 and TRBJ1-4; possible D gene TRBD1, 5 bases. Trimming removed 5 bases at V and 13 bases at J, with 14 bases between. Germline CDR1 and CDR2: SGHTA and FQGNSA. The CDR3 spans 12 residues.

Only a few counts were recorded for this clonotype. V and J are TRBV6-6 and TRBJ2-5; 10 bases are a match to TRBD1. This CDR3 is built from 15 residues. Trimming took 4 bases from V and 9 from J; bases not matched to a gene: 11. Germline values: CDR1 MNHNY, CDR2 SVGAGI (reference sequence). The CDR3 nucleotides read TGTGCCAGCAGTTCGCCGGGACAGGGGTTTGAGGCCCAGTACTTC. Amino acids: CASSSPGQGFEAQYF.

V is TRBV7-9 and J is TRBJ2-3, with 13 bases that match TRBD2. The CDR3 has 16 residues. J was trimmed by 4 bases and V by 5 bases; bases with no gene match: 6. The germline V gene encodes CDR1 SEHNR and CDR2 FQNEAQ (reference sequence). CDR3 sequence (DNA): TGTGCCAGCAGCCTCGGACTAGCGGGAGAACCAGATACGCAGTATTTT. This sequence encodes CASSLGLAGEPDTQYF.

This clonotype was seen a handful of times. The chain links TRBV12-3 or TRBV12-4 to TRBJ2-6, with 7 bases that match TRBD2. The ends lost 5 bases at V and 4 bases at J; junction bases unmatched: 8. This CDR3 region has 16 residues. CDR3 nucleotides: TGTGCCAGCAGTCCTCGGGGGGTCATCGGGGCCAACGTCCTGACTTTC. As protein: CASSPRGVIGANVLTF.

The chain is built from TRBV5-1 and TRBJ2-1; 13 bases agree with TRBD2. V shed 7 bases and J 2 bases; nucleotides not matched to a gene: 3. The CDR3 contains 15 residues. Germline CDR1 is SGHRS and CDR2 is YFSETQ. CDR3 residues: CASRTSGRPYNEQFF. The CDR3, as DNA: TGCGCCAGCCGGACTAGCGGGAGACCCTACAATGAGCAGTTCTTC.

The chain employs TRBV5-1 and TRBJ1-4; 7 nucleotides agree with TRBD1. The CDR3 totals 18 residues. From germline, CDR1 is SGHRS and CDR2 YFSETQ. V lost 4 bases and J lost 4; bases outside the gene matches: 16. The CDR3 DNA sequence: TGCGCCAGCAGCCCTATGGGGCATATGGACAGGTATAATGAAAAACTGTTTTTT. This translates into CASSPMGHMDRYNEKLFF. Full variable domain (missing parts from reference TRBV5-1 and TRBJ1-4): KAGVTQTPRYLIKTRGQQVTLSCSPISGHRSVSWYQQTPGQGLQFLFEYFSETQRNKGNFPGRFSGRQFSNSRSEMNVSTLELGDSALYLCASSPMGHMDRYNEKLFFGSGTQLSVL.

The V gene is TRBV2, the J gene TRBJ2-2, with D unclear. With 7 bases removed from V and 9 bases from J, the gap between germline ends came to 9 bases. The CDR3 covers 11 residues. The germline V gene encodes CDR1 SNHLY and CDR2 FYNNEI. CDR3 amino acids: CASTTARELFF. The CDR3 bases are TGTGCCAGCACGACTGCTCGGGAGCTGTTTTTT. The full variable domain, rest sourced from reference TRBV2 and TRBJ2-2, is EPEVTQTPSHQVTQMGQEVILRCVPISNHLYFYWYRQILGQKVEFLVSFYNNEISEKSEIFDDQFSVERPDGSNFTLKIRSTKLEDSAMYFCASTTARELFFGEGSRLTVL.

V is TRBV15 and J is TRBJ2-1; either TRBD1 or TRBD2 may supply D (5 bases each). Germline assignment: CDR1 LNHNV and CDR2 YYDKDF (reference sequence). This CDR3 contains 16 residues. Trimming removed 1 base from V and 12 bases from J, with 22 bases in between. The CDR3 DNA reads TGTGCCACCAGCAGAGGGGAACCGATACGGGACGAATTGCAGTTCTTC. Its protein product is CATSRGEPIRDELQFF.

In its sample, this clonotype was seen a few times. CDR3 bases: TGCAGTGCTAGAAGGCAGGGCTATGGCTACACCTTC. Its translation: CSARRQGYGYTF. J is TRBJ1-2 and V is TRBV20-1; D may be TRBD1 (5 bases). V lost 2 bases to trimming and J lost 4 bases, with 8 bases between them. Germline lookup yields CDR1 DFQATT and CDR2 SNEGSKA (reference sequence). The CDR3 has 12 amino acids.

This clonotype showed up just a few times. This chain uses TRBV24-1 with TRBJ2-1; D gene unclear. The CDR3 is 15 residues long. CDR1 is KGHDR, CDR2 SFDVKD, per germline. V was trimmed by 3 bases and J by 2 bases, leaving 10 bases between them. DNA for the CDR3: TGTGCCACCAGTGATGCTATTAACCCCTACAATGAGCAGTTCTTC. It yields the protein CATSDAINPYNEQFF.

V gene TRBV20-1 combines with J gene TRBJ2-1; D is ambiguous. V shed 6 bases and J shed 1 base, with 16 bases lying between them. CDR1 and CDR2 from the germline V gene are DFQATT and SNEGSKA (reference sequence). The CDR3 totals 15 residues. Written as DNA, the CDR3 is TGCAGTGCCCGCCCGCCATTGAGTTCCTACAATGAGCAGTTCTTC. This codes for CSARPPLSSYNEQFF.